The next 27 T cell receptor beta chains were all read from a single sample in a study of T cell responses to AZD1222 COVID-19 vaccine. The data were produced by immunoSEQ multiplex PCR, yet TCRdb's version contains in-frame clones alone and is incomplete. This sample has fewer than 85,000 clones; approximately 92% occur once, and the top ten carry about a tenth. Sequences were derived from peripheral blood, sampled 28 days after the second AZD1222 dose. The receptors stem from an adult who received the AZD1222 COVID-19 vaccine.

The rearrangement joins TRBV30 to TRBJ2-4, with no clear D. This CDR3 spans 13 amino acids. Germline CDR1 and CDR2: GTSNPN and SVGIG (reference sequence). V gave up 1 base and J gave up 8 bases, with 12 bases separating them. The CDR3 loop reads CAWSEGLRDIQYF. CDR3 DNA sequence: TGTGCCTGGAGTGAGGGCCTCCGGGACATTCAGTACTTC.

The V gene is TRBV11-3, the J gene TRBJ2-1, with D perhaps TRBD1 (5 bases). In germline, CDR1 is SGHNT, CDR2 YENEEA. V was trimmed by 5 bases and J by 2 bases, leaving 16 bases between them. The CDR3 is 16 amino acids. The CDR3 loop is CASSPLRGAAYNEQFF. CDR3 nucleotide sequence: TGTGCCAGCAGCCCCCTCCGTGGGGCGGCCTACAATGAGCAGTTCTTC. The variable domain in full, completed from reference TRBV11-3 and TRBJ2-1, reads EAGVVQSPRYKIIEKKQPVAFWCNPISGHNTLYWYLQNLGQGPELLIRYENEEAVDDSQLPKDRFSAERLKGVDSTLKIQPAELGDSAVYLCASSPLRGAAYNEQFFGPGTRLTVL.

The gene calls are TRBV6-5 and TRBJ2-1; D assignment may be TRBD1 or TRBD2 (5 bases each). Germline CDR1 is MNHEY and CDR2 is SVGAGI. V was clipped by 5 bases and J by 6 bases, with 11 bases between them. This CDR3 comprises 13 residues. CDR3 protein: CASSRGPSNEQFF. CDR3 DNA sequence: TGTGCCAGCAGTCGGGGCCCTAGCAATGAGCAGTTCTTC.

CDR3 in DNA: TGTGCCAGTAGTTGGCCAGGGAGGAACACCGGGGAGCTGTTTTTT. Amino acid sequence: CASSWPGRNTGELFF. The chain uses TRBV19 and TRBJ2-2; tentatively, D is TRBD1 or TRBD2 (5 bases each). Trimming shortened V by 5 bases and J by 1 base, and 11 bases separated the two germline ends. CDR3 size: 15 residues. Germline CDR1 LNHDA, CDR2 SQIVND (reference sequence).

The chain recombines TRBV29-1 with TRBJ1-1, with TRBD1 identical over 9 bases. This CDR3 has 15 residues. Germline V gene data show CDR1 as SQVTM and CDR2 as ANQGSEA. V lost 3 bases, J lost 1 base, and 6 bases stayed unmatched. The CDR3 loop is CSVDSTGGGNTEAFF. The CDR3 region has the DNA TGCAGCGTTGACTCGACAGGGGGGGGGAACACTGAAGCTTTCTTT. Variable domain in full (rest from reference TRBV29-1 and TRBJ1-1): SAVISQKPSRDICQRGTSLTIQCQVDSQVTMMFWYRQQPGQSLTLIATANQGSEATYESGFVIDKFPISRPNLTFSTLTVSNMSPEDSSIYLCSVDSTGGGNTEAFFGQGTRLTVV.

The chain recombines TRBV2 with TRBJ2-7; a weak D match, TRBD1 (5 bases). V lost 2 bases to trimming and J lost 0 bases, with 8 bases between them. CDR1 SNHLY and CDR2 FYNNEI come from the germline V gene. There are 14 residues in the CDR3. The CDR3 DNA is TGTGCCAGCAGTGAACAGGGTTACTCCTACGAGCAGTACGTC. This codes for CASSEQGYSYEQYV.

This chain connects TRBV7-2 to TRBJ2-2, with D unresolved. This CDR3 comprises 14 residues. CDR1 is SGHTA and CDR2 is FQGNSA in the germline V gene. V was cut by 0 bases and J by 6 bases, with 8 bases left in between. This chain's CDR3 is CASSLAPNSGELFF. Written as DNA, the CDR3 is TGTGCCAGCAGCTTAGCGCCCAATTCCGGGGAGCTGTTTTTT.

The gene calls are TRBV4-2 and TRBJ1-4; TRBD1 agrees at 8 bases. Germline V gives CDR1 LGHNA, CDR2 YNFKEQ. After removal of 5 bases from V and 5 bases from J, the junction contained 4 bases not matched to a gene. The CDR3 loop spans 14 amino acids. CDR3 nucleotides: TGTGCCAGCAGCGGGACAGGCTGGAATGAAAAACTGTTTTTT. Its translation: CASSGTGWNEKLFF.

This clone was detected only once. The rearrangement links TRBV6-5 to TRBJ1-6, with D unclear. V dropped 4 bases and J dropped 5 bases, with 15 bases sitting between them. Germline assignment: CDR1 MNHEY and CDR2 SVGAGI. There are 16 residues in the CDR3. CDR3 residues: CASSSLARGDNSPLHF. DNA of the CDR3: TGTGCCAGCAGTTCCTTGGCCCGCGGGGATAATTCACCCCTCCACTTT.

V and J are TRBV2 and TRBJ2-1, with D tentatively TRBD2 (6 bases). Trimming removed 6 bases from V and 0 bases from J, with 18 bases in between. Germline CDR1 reads SNHLY; CDR2 reads FYNNEI. This CDR3 contains 17 residues. The CDR3 sequence is CASSAQIPGSSYNEQFF. In DNA form, the CDR3 reads TGTGCCAGCAGCGCCCAAATCCCCGGGAGCTCCTACAATGAGCAGTTCTTC. The whole variable domain, remainder taken from reference TRBV2 and TRBJ2-1, is EPEVTQTPSHQVTQMGQEVILRCVPISNHLYFYWYRQILGQKVEFLVSFYNNEISEKSEIFDDQFSVERPDGSNFTLKIRSTKLEDSAMYFCASSAQIPGSSYNEQFFGPGTRLTVL.

The V and J genes are TRBV19 and TRBJ2-1; no clear D. Trimming stripped 5 bases from V and 0 bases from J, with 5 bases between. This CDR3 region has 13 residues. In germline, CDR1 is LNHDA, CDR2 SQIVND (reference sequence). Here the CDR3 reads CASSVYSYNEQFF. CDR3 DNA: TGTGCCAGTAGTGTATACTCCTACAATGAGCAGTTCTTC.

The V gene is TRBV3-1 (or the pseudogene TRBV3-2), the J gene TRBJ1-5; the D is unclear. The CDR3 is 15 amino acids. V was pared by 2 bases and J by 6 bases, with 14 bases between. Per germline, CDR1 LGHDT and CDR2 YNNKEL (reference sequence). The CDR3 DNA follows: TGTGCCAGCAGCCAAAATTCAGCTGTGGGTCAGCCCCAGCATTTT. It codes for CASSQNSAVGQPQHF.

For the CDR3, the DNA is TGCGCCAGCAGCACCCCAGGGAACGAGCAGTACTTC. Encoded protein: CASSTPGNEQYF. The chain recombines TRBV5-1 with TRBJ2-7, with D perhaps matching TRBD1 (5 bases). CDR1 and CDR2 (germline): SGHRS, YFSETQ. The CDR3 totals 12 residues. The V and J ends lost 4 bases and 5 bases respectively, with 10 bases between them.

The genes are TRBV10-3 and TRBJ2-1, with 13 positions matching TRBD2. From germline, CDR1 is ENHRY and CDR2 SYGVKD. J gave up 5 bases and V 9 bases, and 4 bases lay outside the gene matches. CDR3 length equals 14 residues. The CDR3 loop is CAIQGTSGDNEQFF. The CDR3 coding sequence is TGTGCCATTCAAGGGACTAGCGGGGACAATGAGCAGTTCTTC.

V is TRBV19 and J is TRBJ1-2, with 9 bases lining up with TRBD1. CDR3 length equals 16 residues. The ends lost 5 bases at V and 0 bases at J; junction bases unmatched: 7. CDR1 and CDR2 from the germline V gene are LNHDA and SQIVND (reference sequence). The CDR3 spells CASSPAGTGTNYGYTF. The CDR3 bases are TGTGCCAGTAGTCCGGCCGGGACAGGGACTAACTATGGCTACACCTTC. The whole variable domain, filled in from reference TRBV19 and TRBJ1-2, reads DGGITQSPKYLFRKEGQNVTLSCEQNLNHDAMYWYRQDPGQGLRLIYYSQIVNDFQKGDIAEGYSVSREKKESFPLTVTSAQKNPTAFYLCASSPAGTGTNYGYTFGSGTRLTVV.

This clone occurred once. The CDR3 loop reads CASSFTGSRQPQHF. The CDR3 DNA follows: TGTGCCAGCAGCTTCACAGGGTCGCGACAGCCCCAGCATTTT. This rearrangement joins TRBV7-9 to TRBJ1-5; tentative D call: TRBD1 (6 bases). In germline, CDR1 is SEHNR, CDR2 FQNEAQ (reference sequence). Trimming cost V 3 bases and J 7 bases, with 13 bases left between them. This CDR3 has 14 amino acids.

This chain uses TRBV9 with TRBJ1-6, with D uncertain. Germline V lookup: CDR1 SGDLS, CDR2 YYNGEE. This CDR3 contains 14 residues. V was cut by 0 bases and J by 8 bases, with 9 bases left in between. CDR3: CASSVVGSDSPLHF. CDR3 bases: TGTGCCAGCAGCGTAGTGGGTAGCGATTCACCCCTCCACTTT.

There are a few counts of this clone. The rearrangement uses TRBV10-3 and TRBJ1-1; D is undetermined. V dropped 2 bases and J dropped 1 base, with 8 bases sitting between them. Germline CDR1 is ENHRY and CDR2 is SYGVKD. There are 14 residues in the CDR3. The CDR3: CAISEKRGNTEAFF. For the CDR3, the DNA is TGTGCCATCAGTGAGAAACGGGGGAACACTGAAGCTTTCTTT.

J is TRBJ2-5 and V is TRBV29-1; no definite D call. V was trimmed by 3 bases and J by 4 bases, leaving 12 bases between them. Per the germline V gene, CDR1 is SQVTM and CDR2 is ANQGSEA. The CDR3 sequence is 13 residues long. This CDR3 is CSVDVGLGETQYF. The CDR3, as DNA: TGCAGCGTTGATGTGGGGTTGGGAGAGACCCAGTACTTC.

The sample holds a few counts of this clone. This chain uses TRBV6-5 with TRBJ1-5; 9 nucleotides match TRBD1. This CDR3 is built from 15 residues. Germline assignment: CDR1 MNHEY and CDR2 SVGAGI. V trimming: 6 bases; J trimming: 4 bases; junction bases outside the gene matches: 7. CDR3 protein: CASRPDRGENQPQHF. CDR3 in DNA: TGTGCCAGCAGACCGGACAGGGGAGAGAATCAGCCCCAGCATTTT.

The CDR3 DNA reads TGTGCCAGTAGTATCGGGCAGGGTCCCTATGGCTACACCTTC. This encodes CASSIGQGPYGYTF. The chain recombines TRBV19 with TRBJ1-2, with D perhaps matching TRBD1 (5 bases). The CDR3 runs to 14 residues. Germline V gene data show CDR1 as LNHDA and CDR2 as SQIVND (reference sequence). V lost 3 bases and J lost 4, with 12 bases in between.

In its sample, this clone was seen a few times. The rearrangement links TRBV29-1 to TRBJ1-2; 7 bases agree with TRBD1. CDR1 is SQVTM and CDR2 is ANQGSEA in the germline V gene. This CDR3 comprises 13 residues. The V gene end was trimmed by 3 bases and the J gene end by 2 bases; junction bases not matched to a gene: 3. The CDR3 nucleotides read TGCAGCGTTGATCAGGGGGGGAACTATGGCTACACCTTC. Translation gives CSVDQGGNYGYTF.

CDR3 loop: CSVPRGNEQFF. In DNA form, the CDR3 reads TGCAGCGTTCCCCGGGGAAATGAGCAGTTCTTC. The chain recombines TRBV29-1 with TRBJ2-1; D is possibly TRBD2 (5 bases). Trimming removed 5 bases from V and 7 bases from J, with 9 bases in between. Germline V lookup: CDR1 SQVTM, CDR2 ANQGSEA. The CDR3 covers 11 residues.

CDR3 coding DNA: TGTGCCAGCAGCCCGGCGGTAACTAGCGGGAACCTAATGGGTAGGGAGACCCAGTACTTC. Translating gives CASSPAVTSGNLMGRETQYF. The V call is TRBV5-8, the J call TRBJ2-5, with 10 nucleotides matching TRBD2. V was clipped by 4 bases and J by 5 bases; unmatched bases: 23. Germline lookup yields CDR1 SGHTS and CDR2 YDEGEE. The CDR3 is made up of 20 amino acids. Based on the CDR3 plus reference TRBV5-8 and TRBJ2-5, the full variable domain is EAGVTQSPTHLIKTRGQQATLRCSPISGHTSVYWYQQALGLGLQFLLWYDEGEERNRGNFPPRFSGRQFPNYSSELNVNALELEDSALYLCASSPAVTSGNLMGRETQYFGPGTRLLVL.

This chain links TRBV7-6 with TRBJ1-4, with no clear D. V was shortened by 5 bases and J by 4 bases, with 14 bases between the two germline ends. This CDR3 is built from 15 residues. Germline V lookup: CDR1 SGHVS, CDR2 FNYEAQ. CDR3 residues: CASSPAGVINEKLFF. DNA of the CDR3: TGTGCCAGCAGCCCTGCCGGGGTGATTAATGAAAAACTGTTTTTT. Filled out from reference TRBV7-6 and TRBJ1-4, the complete variable domain reads GAGVSQSPRYKVTKRGQDVALRCDPISGHVSLYWYRQALGQGPEFLTYFNYEAQQDKSGLPNDRFSAERPEGSISTLTIQRTEQRDSAMYRCASSPAGVINEKLFFGSGTQLSVL.

CDR3 nucleotide sequence: TGTGCCAGCAGTTTAGCCCCACCCTACGAGCAGTACGTC. Translated: CASSLAPPYEQYV. The rearrangement uses TRBV12-3 or TRBV12-4 and TRBJ2-7; D is ambiguous. The CDR3 is 13 residues long. The germline V and J ends were trimmed by 0 bases and 2 bases, with 5 bases remaining between them.

V is TRBV29-1 and J is TRBJ1-1; D not certain. Trimming pared 7 bases from V and 5 bases from J, leaving 23 bases between. Germline assignment: CDR1 SQVTM and CDR2 ANQGSEA. The CDR3 has 15 amino acids. The CDR3 loop reads CSAAGGRPTRTEAFF. Here the CDR3 DNA reads TGCAGCGCCGCCGGTGGCAGACCAACCCGTACTGAAGCTTTCTTT.